The 9 T cell receptor beta chains below all came from one sample that was sequenced in a study of T cell responses to AZD1222 COVID-19 vaccine (dated by TCRdb to the early 2020s). This specimen's time point label, interpreted: baseline before first vaccination. Library method: the immunoSEQ multiplex PCR assay. TCRdb retrieved this table from immuneACCESS and kept in-frame rearrangements only. Not all clones are present; in checked studies, unresolved V genes account for under half, and no reason is known for the remainder. The sample has 120,000 or so clones on record, approximately 83% of them singletons. The ten largest clones represent approximately 1.6% of the sample. The specimen was peripheral blood, collected on day 0 of AZD1222 vaccination. These receptors all come from an adult in good health.

The chain combines TRBV19 with TRBJ2-4, with TRBD2 as a possible D gene (6 bases). The V end was cut by 6 bases, the J end by 8 bases, with 14 bases between. Germline V gene data show CDR1 as LNHDA and CDR2 as SQIVND (reference sequence). The CDR3 spans 13 residues. The CDR3 region is CASSLRGEDIQYF. CDR3 bases: TGTGCCAGTAGCCTCCGTGGGGAGGACATTCAGTACTTC.

This clone was seen only once. CDR3 region: CASRKEGNSTQGTEAFF. Here the CDR3 DNA reads TGTGCCAGCAGGAAAGAGGGGAACTCCACCCAGGGCACTGAAGCTTTCTTT. The V call is TRBV21-1, the J call TRBJ1-1; no DNA check was done on the table's D call, TRBD1. TRBV21-1 is described as a pseudogene. The CDR3 sequence is 17 residues long.

CDR3 DNA: TGTGCCTGGAGTGTAATAAGGACGGGGTTGTACTTC. This sequence encodes CAWSVIRTGLYF. The chain links TRBV30 to TRBJ2-7, with D possibly TRBD2 on 5 matching bases. The germline V and J ends were trimmed by 0 bases and 12 bases, with 15 bases remaining between them. Germline V gene data show CDR1 as GTSNPN and CDR2 as SVGIG (reference sequence). This CDR3 region has 12 residues.

This clone was picked up a small number of times. The DNA for the CDR3 is TGTGCCAGCAGCCAAGAAGGGACGGGGGATCAGCCCCAGCATTTT. This codes for CASSQEGTGDQPQHF. V and J are TRBV4-2 and TRBJ1-5; D is possibly TRBD1 (5 bases). Germline-derived CDR1 and CDR2 are LGHNA and YNFKEQ. Trimming cost V 0 bases and J 5 bases, with 11 bases left between them. The CDR3 contains 15 residues.

This rearrangement joins TRBV7-3 to TRBJ2-7; 13 bases are a match to TRBD2. Germline assignment: CDR1 SGHTA and CDR2 FQGTGA. Trimming took 0 bases from V and 3 from J; bases not matched to a gene: 14. The CDR3 is made up of 20 amino acids. CDR3 in DNA: TGTGCCAGCAGCTTAACCCCCTCTGTCGGCGGGACTAGCGGGATCTACGAGCAGTACTTC. This translates into CASSLTPSVGGTSGIYEQYF.

The chain carries TRBV12-3 or TRBV12-4 and TRBJ2-7, with D maybe TRBD2 (7 bases). This CDR3 region has 13 residues. The ends were cut back, 6 bases at V and 4 bases at J, with 13 bases in the middle. The CDR3 protein is CASRGGGRYEQYF. The CDR3 region has the DNA TGTGCCAGCAGAGGGGGGGGGAGGTACGAGCAGTACTTC.

The rearrangement joins TRBV25-1 to TRBJ2-2, with D perhaps being TRBD1 or TRBD2 (5 bases each). The V gene lost 4 bases and the J gene lost 7 bases, with 13 bases spanning the gap. Germline lookup yields CDR1 MGHDK and CDR2 SYGVNS. CDR3 length: 14 amino acids. CDR3 in DNA: TGTGCCAGCAGTGGATGGTTGAGGGGCGGGGAGCTGTTTTTT. It codes for CASSGWLRGGELFF.

This sequence joins TRBV4-1 and TRBJ1-4; D not certain. The germline V gene has CDR1 MGHRA and CDR2 YSYEKL. The CDR3 is made up of 15 amino acids. Trimming removed 4 bases at V and 2 bases at J, with 11 bases between. Written as DNA, the CDR3 is TGCGCCAGCAGCCCGCCAGGACGGACTAATGAAAAACTGTTTTTT. Translation: CASSPPGRTNEKLFF.

V gene TRBV5-6 combines with J gene TRBJ1-1, with TRBD1 matching over 8 bases. Germline values: CDR1 SGHDT, CDR2 YYEEEE. The CDR3 loop spans 13 amino acids. J lost 8 bases, V lost 2 bases, and 5 bases had no gene match. The CDR3 is CASSLWWDREAFF. The CDR3 nucleotides read TGTGCCAGCAGCTTATGGTGGGACAGGGAAGCTTTCTTT.